A single sample gave rise to the 25 T cell receptor beta chains below, sequenced in a study of shared clonotypes between healthy human individuals. Assay used: immunoSEQ multiplex PCR; TCRdb lists only in-frame clones, some missing. The repertoire holds about 700,000 clones, with around 72% as singletons. The sequencing sample was made of memory CD4+ T cells sorted from blood. The sample's subset: CD45RA-negative fraction. All receptors derive from a woman aged 25 to 39 in good health.

The rearrangement joins TRBV18 to TRBJ2-2; possible D gene TRBD2, 6 bases. CDR1 and CDR2 (germline): KGHSH, LQKENI. This CDR3 has 17 amino acids. Trimming removed 1 base from V and 0 bases from J, with 12 bases in between. The CDR3 is CASSPQGLRANTGELFF. DNA for the CDR3: TGTGCCAGCTCACCACAGGGACTGCGAGCGAACACCGGGGAGCTGTTTTTT.

This clone came up a few times. The chain is built from TRBV28 and TRBJ2-7; the D gene is possibly TRBD2 (5 bases). V was trimmed by 6 bases and J by 2 bases, leaving 14 bases between them. The germline V gene has CDR1 MDHEN and CDR2 SYDVKM. The CDR3 has 14 amino acids. CDR3: CASRTLAFPYEQYF. The DNA of the CDR3 is TGTGCCAGCAGGACTCTAGCTTTTCCCTACGAGCAGTACTTC.

This rearrangement joins TRBV7-9 to TRBJ2-6; TRBD2 might be the D (5 bases). Germline V lookup: CDR1 SEHNR, CDR2 FQNEAQ (reference sequence). The V end was cut by 6 bases, the J end by 1 base, with 19 bases between. This CDR3 comprises 18 residues. In DNA form, the CDR3 reads TGTGCCAGCAGACTGGTCGGCTGGAGGTCGTCTGGGGCCAACGTCCTGACTTTC. It translates to CASRLVGWRSSGANVLTF.

The rearrangement uses TRBV28 and TRBJ1-5, with TRBD1 matching 7 bases. The CDR3 has 14 amino acids. CDR1 is MDHEN, CDR2 SYDVKM, per germline. With 4 bases clipped from V and 4 bases from J, the junction kept 4 bases outside the gene matches. The DNA for the CDR3 is TGTGCCAGCAGTTCCCACAGGGGAAATCAGCCCCAGCATTTT. It is translated as CASSSHRGNQPQHF.

The CDR3 nucleotides are TGCGCCAGCAGCTCGACAGGGGATAGCTCTGGGGCCAACGTCCTGACTTTC. It specifies CASSSTGDSSGANVLTF. This chain uses TRBV5-1 with TRBJ2-6; 8 nucleotides align to TRBD1. Germline assignment: CDR1 SGHRS and CDR2 YFSETQ. The CDR3 length is 17 residues. The trim removed 3 bases at V and 0 bases at J, leaving 5 bases unmatched.

The rearrangement joins TRBV18 to TRBJ1-2; no clear D. Germline V lookup: CDR1 KGHSH, CDR2 LQKENI. Trimming left V 7 bases short and J 8 bases short, with 17 bases between. The CDR3 covers 13 residues. The CDR3 DNA reads as TGTGCCAGCTTACCCGCCAGCGGTTGGGGCTACACCTTC. The encoded protein is CASLPASGWGYTF.

The genes are TRBV2 and TRBJ1-1, with a weak D call TRBD1 (5 bases). V was trimmed by 5 bases and J by 6 bases, leaving 16 bases between them. Looked up from germline, CDR1 is SNHLY and CDR2 is FYNNEI. The CDR3 loop spans 14 amino acids. CDR3 DNA: TGTGCCAGCAGTCTCTCAGGGTTGGACGCTGAAGCTTTCTTT. Its protein product is CASSLSGLDAEAFF.

This clone was counted a few times. The V gene is TRBV6-5, the J gene TRBJ1-6; no firm D call. This CDR3 region has 15 residues. Germline V gene data show CDR1 as MNHEY and CDR2 as SVGAGI. Trimming cost V 0 bases and J 4 bases, with 7 bases left between them. In DNA, the CDR3 is TGTGCCAGCAGTTACTCGGCTGCTTATAATTCACCCCTCCACTTT. Its protein product is CASSYSAAYNSPLHF.

The CDR3 DNA reads as TGTGCCAGCAGACCTCGGGGACTGGGGTCAATGAATGAGCAGTTCTTC. This sequence encodes CASRPRGLGSMNEQFF. The gene calls are TRBV2 and TRBJ2-1; a possible D gene is TRBD2 (6 bases). The germline V gene has CDR1 SNHLY and CDR2 FYNNEI. The germline V and J ends were trimmed by 6 bases and 7 bases, with 22 bases remaining between them. The length of the CDR3 is 16 residues.

This clone was counted ten times or more. The chain recombines TRBV14 with TRBJ1-1; D is undetermined. This CDR3 contains 17 residues. The V end lost 2 bases, the J end lost 1 base, and 17 bases lay between the germline ends. Germline V gives CDR1 SGHDN, CDR2 FVKESK. The CDR3 spells CASSQSARRVTNTEAFF. CDR3 DNA sequence: TGTGCCAGCAGCCAAAGTGCGAGGCGGGTAACGAACACTGAAGCTTTCTTT.

The rearrangement joins TRBV19 to TRBJ1-5; D remains unclear. This CDR3 is built from 12 residues. The V gene lost 6 bases and the J gene lost 7 bases, with 10 bases spanning the gap. Germline CDR1 LNHDA, CDR2 SQIVND (reference sequence). The CDR3 sequence is CASSSTQQPQHF. CDR3 nucleotide sequence: TGTGCCAGTAGCTCCACCCAGCAGCCCCAGCATTTT.

V gene TRBV6-4 combines with J gene TRBJ2-2; 7 bases are shared with TRBD2. V gave up 4 bases and J gave up 3 bases; unmatched junction bases: 5. CDR1 and CDR2 (germline): MRHNA, SNTAGT. This CDR3 has 15 amino acids. The CDR3 bases are TGTGCCAGCAGTGCCACTAGCGAGCACACCGGGGAGCTGTTTTTT. Residues: CASSATSEHTGELFF.

This chain links TRBV6-7 with TRBJ2-1; 8 nucleotides agree with TRBD2. TRBV6-7 is given ORF status, its function remaining uncertain. The CDR3 has 15 residues. Trimming took 4 bases from V and 6 from J; bases not matched to a gene: 8. The CDR3 DNA follows: TGTGCCAGCAGTTGTTGGCTAGCGGGTTTCAATGAGCAGTTCTTC. Amino acids: CASSCWLAGFNEQFF.

The V call is TRBV5-6, the J call TRBJ2-1; D is unresolved. The CDR3 extends over 12 amino acids. Germline V gene lookup returns CDR1 SGHDT and CDR2 YYEEEE. The V end was cut by 0 bases, the J end by 9 bases, with 7 bases between. DNA of the CDR3: TGTGCCAGCAGCTTGGGTCCGCTTGAGCAGTTCTTC. It encodes CASSLGPLEQFF.

J is TRBJ1-2 and V is TRBV28, with D perhaps matching TRBD1 (5 bases). Germline CDR1 MDHEN, CDR2 SYDVKM. CDR3 length: 14 residues. The germline V and J ends were trimmed by 4 bases and 7 bases, with 16 bases remaining between them. The CDR3 DNA follows: TGTGCCAGCAGTTCCTCCGGGACTGAGGCTGGCTACACCTTC. Its protein product is CASSSSGTEAGYTF.

The rearrangement joins TRBV5-1 to TRBJ2-3; no clear D gene. Germline V gives CDR1 SGHRS, CDR2 YFSETQ. The CDR3 consists of 13 residues. V was cut by 0 bases and J by 2 bases, with 4 bases left in between. This CDR3 is CASSLAPTDTQYF. CDR3 nucleotide sequence: TGCGCCAGCAGCTTGGCACCCACAGATACGCAGTATTTT.

The rearrangement joins TRBV11-2 to TRBJ1-5; D might be TRBD1 (5 bases). Germline CDR1 is SGHAT and CDR2 is FQNNGV. The CDR3 sequence is 16 residues long. Between the trimmed V and J ends, which lost 0 bases and 1 base, there was a span of 10 bases. CDR3 DNA: TGTGCCAGCAGCTTAGATGGGGGGAGCAGCAATCAGCCCCAGCATTTT. This encodes CASSLDGGSSNQPQHF.

The gene calls are TRBV2 and TRBJ2-3; 9 nucleotides match TRBD2. The CDR3 is 16 residues long. With 0 bases clipped from V and 5 bases from J, the junction kept 6 bases outside the gene matches. CDR1 and CDR2 (germline): SNHLY, FYNNEI. The CDR3: CASSEATVAGVDTQYF. The CDR3 bases are TGTGCCAGCAGTGAAGCTACGGTAGCGGGAGTAGATACGCAGTATTTT.

This chain joins TRBV30 and TRBJ2-2; D is ambiguous. CDR3 length equals 11 residues. Germline lookup yields CDR1 GTSNPN and CDR2 SVGIG (reference sequence). V was cut by 5 bases and J by 0 bases, with 1 base left in between. In DNA form, the CDR3 reads TGTGCCTGGTCGAACACCGGGGAGCTGTTTTTT. It translates to CAWSNTGELFF.

This clone was detected once. The chain carries TRBV5-5 and TRBJ2-3; D assignment may be TRBD1 or TRBD2 (5 bases each). Trimming cost V 4 bases and J 4 bases, with 16 bases left between them. This CDR3 has 15 amino acids. Germline CDR1 is SGHKS and CDR2 is YYEKEE (reference sequence). This CDR3 is CASSPHGGAADTQYF. The CDR3 DNA sequence: TGTGCCAGCAGCCCCCATGGGGGAGCGGCAGATACGCAGTATTTT. Based on the CDR3 plus reference TRBV5-5 and TRBJ2-3, the full variable domain is DAGVTQSPTHLIKTRGQQVTLRCSPISGHKSVSWYQQVLGQGPQFIFQYYEKEERGRGNFPDRFSARQFPNYSSELNVNALLLGDSALYLCASSPHGGAADTQYFGPGTRLTVL.

Of note for this clone: Other DNA sequences within the sample encode an identical CDR3. This chain uses TRBV5-6 with TRBJ1-2, with unresolved D. This CDR3 has 14 residues. Germline V lookup: CDR1 SGHDT, CDR2 YYEEEE. The ends were cut back, 2 bases at V and 2 bases at J, with 10 bases in the middle. CDR3 coding DNA: TGTGCCAGCAGCTTTCGCACAGAGAACTATGGCTACACCTTC. This gives the protein CASSFRTENYGYTF.

The count of this clone is one. The limits of the CDR3 on the DNA are not certain, so only TCRdb's listed CDR3 is given. The rearrangement uses TRBV6-1 and TRBJ2-2; TRBD1 is the table's D call, not checked against the DNA. The CDR3 is 13 amino acids long, termini counted. Germline-derived CDR1 and CDR2 are MNHNS and SASEGT. The CDR3: CASTGVRFGELFF.

The V and J genes are TRBV30 and TRBJ1-4, with D unclear. The length of the CDR3 is 14 residues. The V end was cut by 1 base, the J end by 0 bases, with 6 bases between. In germline, CDR1 is GTSNPN, CDR2 SVGIG (reference sequence). CDR3 in DNA: TGTGCCTGGAGTGAGGCCGCAACTAATGAAAAACTGTTTTTT. As protein: CAWSEAATNEKLFF.

This clone was seen more than once but under ten times. The genes are TRBV28 and TRBJ2-7; TRBD2 matches at 12 bases. Per the germline V gene, CDR1 is MDHEN and CDR2 is SYDVKM. Losses at the gene ends were 5 bases for V and 0 bases for J; bases not matched to a gene: 11. The length of the CDR3 is 18 residues. The CDR3 region is CASSPPASGRASSYEQYF. The CDR3 bases are TGTGCCAGCAGTCCCCCGGCTAGCGGGAGGGCAAGCTCCTACGAGCAGTACTTC.

This clone turned up a few times. V usage is TRBV10-3 and J usage is TRBJ1-6, with D maybe TRBD1 (5 bases). V gave up 0 bases and J gave up 9 bases, with 12 bases separating them. Germline assignment: CDR1 ENHRY and CDR2 SYGVKD. This CDR3 has 15 residues. In nucleotides, the CDR3 is TGTGCCATCAGTGAGTCCGGGGGTATAGGTTCACCCCTCCACTTT. The encoded protein is CAISESGGIGSPLHF.